The 31 T cell receptor beta chains below were found in one sample sequenced in a study of PD-1 blockade in classical Hodgkin lymphoma. Here immunoSEQ multiplex PCR was the method, and the copy in TCRdb shows in-frame clones only, minus some. Altogether roughly 48,000 clones are present, about nine tenths being singletons, with the ten largest covering around 6.5%. Time point here: cycle 4 day 1 (C4D1), after less than 7 weeks of nivolumab. There was relapse after autologous stem cell transplantation in every patient, and there was variation in brentuximab vedotin exposure. Sequencing was performed on peripheral blood mononuclear cells (PBMCs), taken before the fourth cycle of nivolumab. The source is a human donor with classical Hodgkin lymphoma.

This chain's CDR3 is CASSLPRGSEGYNEQFF. The CDR3, as DNA: TGTGCCAGCAGCTTACCCCGCGGCAGTGAAGGTTACAATGAGCAGTTCTTC. The chain joins TRBV7-9 to TRBJ2-1; no firm D call. Germline V gives CDR1 SEHNR, CDR2 FQNEAQ (reference sequence). V was cut by 2 bases and J by 4 bases, with 18 bases left in between. The CDR3 runs to 17 residues.

The J gene is TRBJ2-7, the V gene TRBV5-4, with D perhaps assigned TRBD1 or TRBD2 (10 bases each). The length of the CDR3 is 19 residues. V was shortened by 0 bases and J by 2 bases, with 24 bases between the two germline ends. From germline, CDR1 is SGHNT and CDR2 YYREEE (reference sequence). The DNA of the CDR3 is TGTGCCAGCAGCTTGGCGGGACAGGGGTTCAGCGGGAGGGCCTACGAGCAGTACTTC. This codes for CASSLAGQGFSGRAYEQYF. The full variable domain, its missing parts supplied by reference TRBV5-4 and TRBJ2-7, is ETGVTQSPTHLIKTRGQQVTLRCSSQSGHNTVSWYQQALGQGPQFIFQYYREEENGRGNFPPRFSGLQFPNYSSELNVNALELDDSALYLCASSLAGQGFSGRAYEQYFGPGTRLTVT.

The J gene is TRBJ2-7, the V gene TRBV2, with 7 bases aligning to TRBD2. This CDR3 contains 14 residues. The germline V gene encodes CDR1 SNHLY and CDR2 FYNNEI. The V gene end was trimmed by 4 bases and the J gene end by 0 bases; junction bases not matched to a gene: 3. The CDR3 reads CASSVSGPSYEQYF. The CDR3 DNA reads TGTGCCAGCAGTGTTAGCGGGCCCTCCTACGAGCAGTACTTC. Full variable domain (outside the CDR3, taken from reference TRBV2 and TRBJ2-7): EPEVTQTPSHQVTQMGQEVILRCVPISNHLYFYWYRQILGQKVEFLVSFYNNEISEKSEIFDDQFSVERPDGSNFTLKIRSTKLEDSAMYFCASSVSGPSYEQYFGPGTRLTVT.

The V call is TRBV21-1, the J call TRBJ1-3; the table calls TRBD1, which could not be checked here. TRBV21-1 is a known pseudogene. This CDR3 region has 15 residues. CDR3 DNA: TGTGCCAGCAGCAAATCCGACAGGGACAGAAACACCATATATTTT. This sequence encodes CASSKSDRDRNTIYF.

The V call is TRBV4-2, the J call TRBJ2-3; 9 nucleotides align to TRBD1. The CDR3 has 17 residues. V lost 0 bases to trimming and J lost 4 bases; unmatched junction nucleotides: 8. Germline loops: CDR1 LGHNA, CDR2 YNFKEQ. The CDR3: CASSQDSGTGMADTQYF. The DNA for the CDR3 is TGTGCCAGCAGCCAAGATTCAGGGACAGGGATGGCAGATACGCAGTATTTT.

The chain carries TRBV2 and TRBJ2-2; 7 bases are a match to TRBD1. Germline assignment: CDR1 SNHLY and CDR2 FYNNEI. The CDR3 is 14 amino acids. V gave up 8 bases and J gave up 5 bases; unmatched junction bases: 8. CDR3 region: CASQVNRGTGELFF. CDR3 nucleotides: TGTGCCAGCCAAGTTAACAGGGGAACCGGGGAGCTGTTTTTT.

The chain uses TRBV27 and TRBJ2-6; 7 bases align to TRBD1. The CDR3 has 15 amino acids. V was clipped by 6 bases and J by 4 bases; unmatched bases: 6. The germline CDR1 and CDR2 sequences are MNHEY and SMNVEV (reference sequence). The CDR3 DNA reads as TGTGCCAGCAGAGCTGAGGGGGCCGGGGCCAACGTCCTGACTTTC. Translation gives CASRAEGAGANVLTF.

This chain links TRBV7-2 with TRBJ2-5; D gene uncertain. Germline V lookup: CDR1 SGHTA, CDR2 FQGNSA. The CDR3 has 13 residues. V was trimmed by 5 bases and J by 5 bases, leaving 12 bases between them. The CDR3 nucleotides are TGTGCCAGCAGCCACCCAGCGAAGGAGACCCAGTACTTC. Amino acid sequence: CASSHPAKETQYF.

V is TRBV5-6 and J is TRBJ2-7; TRBD1 agrees at 7 bases. The CDR3 spans 15 residues. Trimming removed 2 bases from V and 2 bases from J; junction bases left unmatched: 7. CDR1 and CDR2 (germline): SGHDT, YYEEEE. The CDR3 DNA sequence: TGTGCCAGCAGCTTAACCGGGCAGGGGGCCTACGAGCAGTACTTC. It specifies CASSLTGQGAYEQYF. The entire variable domain, with the rest obtained from reference TRBV5-6 and TRBJ2-7, is as follows: DAGVTQSPTHLIKTRGQQVTLRCSPKSGHDTVSWYQQALGQGPQFIFQYYEEEERQRGNFPDRFSGHQFPNYSSELNVNALLLGDSALYLCASSLTGQGAYEQYFGPGTRLTVT.

V gene TRBV11-2 combines with J gene TRBJ2-2; D gene ambiguous. Germline V gene data show CDR1 as SGHAT and CDR2 as FQNNGV. Trimming shortened V by 4 bases and J by 6 bases, and 18 bases separated the two germline ends. The CDR3 consists of 16 residues. CDR3 amino acids: CASSSLWAREAGELFF. CDR3 sequence (DNA): TGTGCCAGCAGCTCCCTGTGGGCTAGGGAAGCCGGGGAGCTGTTTTTT.

Points on this clone: Other DNA sequences within the sample encode an identical CDR3. The J gene is TRBJ2-5, the V gene TRBV7-3, with D possibly TRBD2 on 7 matching bases. Germline CDR1 SGHTA, CDR2 FQGTGA. The ends were cut back, 8 bases at V and 5 bases at J, with 15 bases in the middle. CDR3 size: 13 residues. The CDR3 coding sequence is TGTGCCAGCTCCTTGGGGGGGCTTGAGACCCAGTACTTC. Translation gives CASSLGGLETQYF. The entire variable domain, with the rest obtained from reference TRBV7-3 and TRBJ2-5, is as follows: GAGVSQTPSNKVTEKGKYVELRCDPISGHTALYWYRQSLGQGPEFLIYFQGTGAADDSGLPNDRFFAVRPEGSVSTLKIQRTERGDSAVYLCASSLGGLETQYFGPGTRLLVL.

The CDR3 sequence is CASSLLGGTVRAEKLFF. CDR3 nucleotides: TGTGCCAGCAGTTTATTAGGCGGGACAGTAAGAGCTGAAAAACTGTTTTTT. The chain carries TRBV28 and TRBJ1-4; 7 bases agree with TRBD1. The CDR3 contains 17 residues. The ends lost 1 base at V and 7 bases at J; junction bases unmatched: 12. The germline gives CDR1 MDHEN, CDR2 SYDVKM. Supplemented by reference TRBV28 and TRBJ1-4, the full variable domain reads DVKVTQSSRYLVKRTGEKVFLECVQDMDHENMFWYRQDPGLGLRLIYFSYDVKMKEKGDIPEGYSVSREKKERFSLILESASTNQTSMYLCASSLLGGTVRAEKLFFGSGTQLSVL.

The V and J genes are TRBV28 and TRBJ2-7; 8 bases are a match to TRBD1. There are 15 residues in the CDR3. Trimming cost V 3 bases and J 7 bases; bases outside gene matches: 11. Germline V CDR1 and CDR2: MDHEN, SYDVKM. Here the CDR3 reads CASSLGGQGLGEQYF. The CDR3, as DNA: TGTGCCAGCAGTTTGGGAGGACAGGGTCTTGGAGAGCAGTACTTC.

The rearrangement joins TRBV4-3 to TRBJ2-2, with a possible D match to TRBD1 (6 bases). The germline CDR1 and CDR2 sequences are LGHNA and YSLEER. V was pared by 5 bases and J by 5 bases, with 12 bases between. The CDR3 has 14 residues. CDR3 nucleotides: TGCGCCAGCAGCACGGACAGTTGGACCGGGGAGCTGTTTTTT. Amino acids: CASSTDSWTGELFF.

The chain couples TRBV7-2 to TRBJ2-1, with a possible D match to TRBD2 (6 bases). V shed 7 bases and J shed 0 bases, with 13 bases lying between them. CDR3 length: 15 amino acids. CDR1 and CDR2 (germline): SGHTA, FQGNSA. The CDR3 loop is CASTPGLSSYNEQFF. The CDR3 nucleotides read TGTGCCAGCACACCGGGACTTAGCTCCTACAATGAGCAGTTCTTC.

This clone was detected only a few times. V and J are TRBV6-5 and TRBJ1-5; 10 bases are shared with TRBD1. With 5 bases clipped from V and 6 bases from J, the junction kept 4 bases outside the gene matches. In germline, CDR1 is MNHEY, CDR2 SVGAGI. This CDR3 is 14 amino acids long. The CDR3 coding sequence is TGTGCCAGCAGTCAGGACAGGGGGGGTCAGCCCCAGCATTTT. It specifies CASSQDRGGQPQHF.

This chain links TRBV9 with TRBJ2-3; TRBD1 might be the D (7 bases). The CDR3 consists of 15 residues. Germline V CDR1 and CDR2: SGDLS, YYNGEE. With 7 bases removed from V and 1 base from J, the gap between germline ends came to 16 bases. CDR3 protein: CASGHRGGGTDTQYF. In DNA form, the CDR3 reads TGTGCCAGCGGACACAGGGGCGGGGGCACAGATACGCAGTATTTT.

In DNA form, the CDR3 reads TGTGCCAGCAGCCCGGACAGTCGGGGCTACACCTTC. This codes for CASSPDSRGYTF. This chain uses TRBV28 with TRBJ1-2; a weak D match, TRBD1 (6 bases). The CDR3 is 12 amino acids. The germline gives CDR1 MDHEN, CDR2 SYDVKM. Trimming took off 6 bases at V and 8 bases at J, with 13 bases between the two ends.

This chain uses TRBV11-2 with TRBJ1-1, with 8 bases that match TRBD1. Per the germline V gene, CDR1 is SGHAT and CDR2 is FQNNGV. The CDR3 consists of 16 residues. The trim removed 4 bases at V and 1 base at J, leaving 8 bases unmatched. Here the CDR3 DNA reads TGTGCCAGCAGCTCTAGGACAGGGACTAAGAACACTGAAGCTTTCTTT. Translated, it gives CASSSRTGTKNTEAFF. Combining the CDR3 with reference TRBV11-2 and TRBJ1-1 gives the whole variable domain EAGVAQSPRYKIIEKRQSVAFWCNPISGHATLYWYQQILGQGPKLLIQFQNNGVVDDSQLPKDRFSAERLKGVDSTLKIQPAKLEDSAVYLCASSSRTGTKNTEAFFGQGTRLTVV.

This chain connects TRBV5-1 to TRBJ2-1, with TRBD2 identical over 13 bases. The length of the CDR3 is 19 residues. Per the germline V gene, CDR1 is SGHRS and CDR2 is YFSETQ. The J segment lost 0 bases and the V segment lost 0 bases, leaving 6 bases of the junction unmatched. CDR3 amino acids: CASSLEGLAGPFSYNEQFF. The CDR3 DNA follows: TGCGCCAGCAGCTTGGAGGGACTAGCGGGACCATTCTCCTACAATGAGCAGTTCTTC.

This sequence joins TRBV21-1 and TRBJ2-1; the D call of TRBD2 is as the table states it, not checked on the DNA. TRBV21-1 corresponds to a pseudogene. The length of the CDR3 is 16 residues. The CDR3 spells CASSREAGGSYNEQFF. CDR3 DNA sequence: TGTGCCAGCAGCAGAGAAGCGGGGGGCTCCTACAATGAGCAGTTCTTC.

The chain links TRBV7-8 to TRBJ2-7; a weak D match, TRBD1 (7 bases). Trimming pared 6 bases from V and 4 bases from J, leaving 19 bases between. CDR1 and CDR2 (germline): SGHVS, FQNEAQ. The CDR3 spans 15 residues. The CDR3 DNA sequence: TGTGCCAGCAGGGGGGATGGAGGGGGCCTATACGAGCAGTACTTC. As protein: CASRGDGGGLYEQYF.

This rearrangement joins TRBV19 to TRBJ2-5; 7 bases map to TRBD1. Trimming cost V 6 bases and J 5 bases; bases outside gene matches: 9. The CDR3 has 14 amino acids. CDR1 and CDR2 (germline): LNHDA, SQIVND (reference sequence). CDR3 amino acids: CASSKGAVGETQYF. In DNA form, the CDR3 reads TGTGCCAGTAGCAAGGGGGCCGTGGGTGAGACCCAGTACTTC.

The chain couples TRBV6-1 to TRBJ2-7; 9 bases are a match to TRBD1. The ends lost 4 bases at V and 3 bases at J; junction bases unmatched: 4. The germline CDR1 and CDR2 sequences are MNHNS and SASEGT. The CDR3 runs to 14 residues. CDR3 nucleotides: TGTGCCAGCAGTGCCTCGGGACAGGGCTACGAGCAGTACTTC. It yields the protein CASSASGQGYEQYF.

This clone was found once. This sequence joins TRBV23-1 and TRBJ2-5; no firm D call. TRBV23-1 is marked as an open reading frame, function uncertain. This CDR3 comprises 14 residues. V was shortened by 2 bases and J by 9 bases, with 16 bases between the two germline ends. The CDR3 nucleotides are TGCGCCAGCAGTCAAAGGGCGGCGGCGACGGCCCAGTACTTC. Its protein is CASSQRAAATAQYF.

This rearrangement joins TRBV7-3 to TRBJ2-1, with TRBD2 matching 7 bases. CDR1 SGHTA and CDR2 FQGTGA come from the germline V gene. The CDR3 consists of 16 residues. V trimming: 5 bases; J trimming: 6 bases; junction bases outside the gene matches: 13. CDR3 in amino acids: CASSKNLGLEGNEQFF. The CDR3 region has the DNA TGTGCCAGCAGCAAAAATTTAGGACTAGAGGGCAATGAGCAGTTCTTC. The full variable domain, in which reference TRBV7-3 and TRBJ2-1 provide the parts outside the CDR3, is GAGVSQTPSNKVTEKGKYVELRCDPISGHTALYWYRQSLGQGPEFLIYFQGTGAADDSGLPNDRFFAVRPEGSVSTLKIQRTERGDSAVYLCASSKNLGLEGNEQFFGPGTRLTVL.

This chain joins TRBV19 and TRBJ1-2; 8 nucleotides align to TRBD1. V shed 3 bases, J shed 8 bases, and the junction held 11 bases outside the gene matches. This CDR3 comprises 15 residues. CDR1 and CDR2 from the germline V gene are LNHDA and SQIVND (reference sequence). CDR3 nucleotides: TGTGCCAGTAGTATTACGGACAGGGTCATCTACGGCTACACCTTC. It encodes CASSITDRVIYGYTF.

This rearrangement joins TRBV7-9 to TRBJ2-1; D call uncertain. The CDR3 consists of 14 residues. In germline, CDR1 is SEHNR, CDR2 FQNEAQ (reference sequence). The V and J ends lost 1 base and 6 bases respectively, with 10 bases between them. The CDR3 coding sequence is TGTGCCAGCAGCTTAGGTTTGAGCTCCAATGAGCAGTTCTTC. Residues: CASSLGLSSNEQFF.

The chain joins TRBV5-1 to TRBJ2-2; 10 bases line up with TRBD1. Trimming removed 4 bases from V and 2 bases from J; junction bases left unmatched: 5. This CDR3 is 16 amino acids long. CDR1 and CDR2 from the germline V gene are SGHRS and YFSETQ. The DNA of the CDR3 is TGCGCCAGCAGCCGGGGGACAGGGGACAACACCGGGGAGCTGTTTTTT. As protein: CASSRGTGDNTGELFF.

This clone has more than one count but fewer than ten. This chain uses TRBV10-3 with TRBJ1-2; D is uncertain. The CDR3 extends over 11 amino acids. Trimming removed 6 bases from V and 4 bases from J, with 6 bases in between. The V gene's germline CDR1 is ENHRY and CDR2 SYGVKD. The CDR3 reads CAIRGFYGYTF. Here the CDR3 DNA reads TGTGCCATCAGGGGATTCTATGGCTACACCTTC.

The chain carries TRBV29-1 and TRBJ2-1; 7 nucleotides match TRBD2. This CDR3 spans 10 amino acids. J was trimmed by 7 bases and V by 7 bases; bases with no gene match: 1. CDR1 is SQVTM and CDR2 is ANQGSEA in the germline V gene. CDR3 nucleotide sequence: TGCAGCGCCGGGGGGAATGAGCAGTTCTTC. Amino acids: CSAGGNEQFF.